The rows below give T cell receptor beta chains drawn from one sample of a study of blood T cell repertoires in COVID-19. TCRdb keeps only in-frame clones here, not all; method: immunoSEQ multiplex PCR. The sample shows about 260,000 clones, approximately 82% of them seen only once. Specimen: peripheral blood. The receptors derive from a woman of 80 years or more with acute or convalescent COVID-19. Both conserved end residues are part of each CDR3. The order of the fields is D gene, clone size, V gene, J gene, CDR3 DNA, CDR3 protein. D genes are given only for firm matches. Where a row states a size, it is once, few, many or the class of an expanded clone; other rows omit it.

TRBD2,once,TRBV18,TRBJ2-7,TGTGCCAGCTCACAAGGACTAGGCTACGAGCAGTACTTC,CASSQGLGYEQYF
TRBD2,-,TRBV4-1,TRBJ2-1,TGCGCCAGCAGCCAAGTGGTCTCTTGGTCGGGAGGCAATGAGCAGTTCTTC,CASSQVVSWSGGNEQFF
TRBD1,-,TRBV18,TRBJ2-5,TGTGCCAGCTCACCTCGACAGGGGTGGACCCAACAAGAGACCCAGTACTTC,CASSPRQGWTQQETQYF
TRBD1,-,TRBV20-1,TRBJ1-2,TGCAGTGCTAGTGTTAGGGGGCAGACTCACTATGGCTACACCTTC,CSASVRGQTHYGYTF
-,-,TRBV5-4,TRBJ2-1,TGTGCCAGCAGCGCCGGAGTGGCCCTTACCTACAATGAGCAGTTCTTC,CASSAGVALTYNEQFF
-,-,TRBV24-1,TRBJ1-2,TGTGCCACCAGTGACCCCTGGGGAGGGCGGCGAAGGGCTAACTATGGCTACACCTTC,CATSDPWGGRRRANYGYTF
-,-,TRBV19,TRBJ2-2,TGTGCCAGTAGTTGGGGACAAACGAACACCGGGGAGCTGTTTTTT,CASSWGQTNTGELFF
-,-,TRBV3-1/TRBV3-2,TRBJ1-2,TGTGCCAGCAGCCAGTTACAGGGATTATATGGCTACACCTTC,CASSQLQGLYGYTF
-,-,TRBV5-4,TRBJ1-2,TGTGCCAGCAGCTTGGTGCGACAGCCGATCTATGGCTACACCTTC,CASSLVRQPIYGYTF
-,-,TRBV9,TRBJ1-3,TGTGCCAGCAGCGTAGCCGCCCCAACTAAATCCGGAAACACCATATATTTT,CASSVAAPTKSGNTIYF
TRBD2,-,TRBV3-1/TRBV3-2,TRBJ2-3,TGTGCCAGCAGCCAAGATCCCCGGGCTAGCGGGGGTGCAGATACGCAGTATTTT,CASSQDPRASGGADTQYF
TRBD1,-,TRBV6-5,TRBJ2-2,TGTGCCAGCAGCACCGGACAGGGGAACACCGGGGAGCTGTTTTTT,CASSTGQGNTGELFF
TRBD1,-,TRBV28,TRBJ1-2,TGTGCCAGCAGCAGGGCAGGGGGCCGATATGGCTACACCTTC,CASSRAGGRYGYTF
-,-,TRBV5-4,TRBJ1-4,TGTGCCAGCAGCGCAGGTGGCGGGGACGGAAAAAAACTGTTTTTT,CASSAGGGDGKKLFF
TRBD2,few,TRBV9,TRBJ2-1,TGTGCCAGCAGCCGCGGGGGTCGCTCCTACAATGAGCAGTTCTTC,CASSRGGRSYNEQFF
-,-,TRBV5-1,TRBJ2-7,TGCGCCAGCAGCTTGGAGACTCCAGCTAGATACGAGCAGTACTTC,CASSLETPARYEQYF
TRBD2,-,TRBV18,TRBJ2-1,TGTGCCAGCTCACCACCGGAAAGAATGAGCGGGAGGGCCAATGAGCAGTTCTTC,CASSPPERMSGRANEQFF
-,-,TRBV3-1/TRBV3-2,TRBJ1-3,TGTGCCAGCAGCCAAACCGCCGGGGGACCTGGAAACACCATATATTTT,CASSQTAGGPGNTIYF
-,-,TRBV6-2/TRBV6-3,TRBJ2-2,TGTGCCAGCAGTTGGAACAGGGTCACCGGGGAGCTGTTTTTT,CASSWNRVTGELFF
-,-,TRBV9,TRBJ2-7,TGTGCCAGCAGCGTAGGTGGCAGCGGGCCCTACGAGCAGTACTTC,CASSVGGSGPYEQYF
-,few,TRBV30,TRBJ1-1,TGTGCCTGGCGTCGCTCAGCCTCCGGGGGAGGGACTGAAGCTTTCTTT,CAWRRSASGGGTEAFF
-,-,TRBV7-2,TRBJ2-1,TGTGCCAGCAGCTTAAACAGTTACAATGAGCAGTTCTTC,CASSLNSYNEQFF